The entry that follows covers one T cell receptor beta chain sequence. Its antigen is not identified. The data were obtained in a study of blood T cells in healthy people across ages. Study observations and caveats: Investigators viewed diversity estimates from one million T cells as underestimates, the study reported.

A second PCR of roughly 6 to 12 cycles used a sample-barcoded 5' primer and a J-beta primer mix. A template-switch adaptor containing 12 random nucleotides labeled each cDNA molecule. TCRdb independently ran MiXCR on the 5' RACE reads; one entry per CDR3 protein. The table shows around 1.5 million distinct CDR3 sequences, with 40% to 50% occurring only once. Germline V gives CDR1 MNHNY, CDR2 SVGAGI (reference sequence). Deletions cut 2 bases from V and 13 bases from J, with 12 bases between. This CDR3 is built from 12 residues. Each of the donors had around 10 milliliters of peripheral blood drawn into EDTA-treated Vacutainer tubes.

V usage is TRBV6-6 and J usage is TRBJ2-1, with D tentatively TRBD1 (6 bases). The sequenced sample consisted of blood. The receptor's source is a woman under 30 in good health. CDR3 in DNA: TGTGCCAGCAGTTACCGGGACACCCCCCAGTTCTTC. Amino acid sequence: CASSYRDTPQFF.